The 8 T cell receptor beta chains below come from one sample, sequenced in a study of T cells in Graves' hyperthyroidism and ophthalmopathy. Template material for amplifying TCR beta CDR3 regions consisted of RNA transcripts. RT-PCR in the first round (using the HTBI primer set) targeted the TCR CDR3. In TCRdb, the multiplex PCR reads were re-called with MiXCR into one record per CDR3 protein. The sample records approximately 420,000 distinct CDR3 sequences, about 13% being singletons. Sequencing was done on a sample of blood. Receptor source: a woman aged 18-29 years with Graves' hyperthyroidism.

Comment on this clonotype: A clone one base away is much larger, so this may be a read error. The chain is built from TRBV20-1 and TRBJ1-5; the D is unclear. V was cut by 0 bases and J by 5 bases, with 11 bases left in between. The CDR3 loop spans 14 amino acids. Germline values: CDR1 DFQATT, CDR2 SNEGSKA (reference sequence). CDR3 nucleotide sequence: TGCAGTGCTAGAGACTCCCCGGAGCATCAGCCCCAGCATTTT. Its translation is CSARDSPEHQPQHF.

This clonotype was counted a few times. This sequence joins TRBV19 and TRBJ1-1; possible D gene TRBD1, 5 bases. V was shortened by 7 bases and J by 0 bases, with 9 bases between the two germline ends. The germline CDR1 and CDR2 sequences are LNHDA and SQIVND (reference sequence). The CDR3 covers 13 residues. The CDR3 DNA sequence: TGTGCCAGTACCGTGGGGCTGAACACTGAAGCTTTCTTT. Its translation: CASTVGLNTEAFF. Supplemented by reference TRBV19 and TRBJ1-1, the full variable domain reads DGGITQSPKYLFRKEGQNVTLSCEQNLNHDAMYWYRQDPGQGLRLIYYSQIVNDFQKGDIAEGYSVSREKKESFPLTVTSAQKNPTAFYLCASTVGLNTEAFFGQGTRLTVV.

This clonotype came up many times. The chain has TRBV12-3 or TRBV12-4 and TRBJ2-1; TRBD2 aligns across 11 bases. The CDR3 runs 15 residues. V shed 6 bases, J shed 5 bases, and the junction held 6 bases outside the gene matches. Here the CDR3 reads CASRKLAGANNEQFF. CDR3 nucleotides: TGTGCCAGCAGGAAACTAGCGGGAGCAAACAATGAGCAGTTCTTC.

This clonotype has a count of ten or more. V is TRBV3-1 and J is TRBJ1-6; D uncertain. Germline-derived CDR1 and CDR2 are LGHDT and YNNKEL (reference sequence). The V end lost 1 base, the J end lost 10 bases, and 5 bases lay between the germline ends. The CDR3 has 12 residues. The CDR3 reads CASSQASSPLHF. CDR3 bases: TGTGCCAGCAGCCAAGCATCCTCACCCCTCCACTTT.

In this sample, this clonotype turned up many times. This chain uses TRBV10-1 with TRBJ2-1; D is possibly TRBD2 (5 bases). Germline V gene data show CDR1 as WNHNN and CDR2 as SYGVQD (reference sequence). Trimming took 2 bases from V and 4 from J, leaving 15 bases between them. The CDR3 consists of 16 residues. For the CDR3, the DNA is TGCGCCAGCAGTGAGAGCCTAGCCGGGAAGTACAATGAGCAGTTCTTC. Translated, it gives CASSESLAGKYNEQFF.

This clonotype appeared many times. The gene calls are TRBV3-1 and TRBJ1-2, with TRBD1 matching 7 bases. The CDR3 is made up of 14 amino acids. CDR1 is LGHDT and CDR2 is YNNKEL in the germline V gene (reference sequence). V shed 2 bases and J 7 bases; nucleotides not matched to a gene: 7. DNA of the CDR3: TGTGCCAGCAGCCAACTGGAGGGGGCAAGTGGCTACACCTTC. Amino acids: CASSQLEGASGYTF. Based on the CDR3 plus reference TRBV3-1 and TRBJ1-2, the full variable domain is DTAVSQTPKYLVTQMGNDKSIKCEQNLGHDTMYWYKQDSKKFLKIMFSYNNKELIINETVPNRFSPKSPDKAHLNLHINSLELGDSAVYFCASSQLEGASGYTFGSGTRLTVV.

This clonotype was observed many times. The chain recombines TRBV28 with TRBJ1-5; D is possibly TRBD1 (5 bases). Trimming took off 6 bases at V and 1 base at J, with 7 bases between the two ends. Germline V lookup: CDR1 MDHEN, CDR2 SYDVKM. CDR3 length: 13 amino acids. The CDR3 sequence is CASRSGSNQPQHF. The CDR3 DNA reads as TGTGCCAGCAGGTCAGGGAGCAATCAGCCCCAGCATTTT. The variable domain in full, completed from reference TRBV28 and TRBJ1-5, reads DVKVTQSSRYLVKRTGEKVFLECVQDMDHENMFWYRQDPGLGLRLIYFSYDVKMKEKGDIPEGYSVSREKKERFSLILESASTNQTSMYLCASRSGSNQPQHFGDGTRLSIL.

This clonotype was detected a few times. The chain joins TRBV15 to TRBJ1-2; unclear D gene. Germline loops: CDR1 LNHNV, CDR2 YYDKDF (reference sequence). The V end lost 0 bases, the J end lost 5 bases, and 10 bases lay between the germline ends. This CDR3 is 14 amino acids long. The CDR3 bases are TGTGCCACCAGCAGAGACGCAGGAGAGTATGGCTACACCTTC. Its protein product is CATSRDAGEYGYTF.